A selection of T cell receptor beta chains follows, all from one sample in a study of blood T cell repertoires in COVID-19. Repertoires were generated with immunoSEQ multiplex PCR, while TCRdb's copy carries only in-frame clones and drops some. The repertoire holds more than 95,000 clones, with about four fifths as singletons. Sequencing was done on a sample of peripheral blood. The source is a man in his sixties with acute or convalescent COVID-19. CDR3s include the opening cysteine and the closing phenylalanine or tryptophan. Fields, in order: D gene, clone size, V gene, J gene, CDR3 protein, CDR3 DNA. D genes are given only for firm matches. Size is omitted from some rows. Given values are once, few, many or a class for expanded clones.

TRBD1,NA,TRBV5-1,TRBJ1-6,CASSLAETGGVSPLHF,TGCGCCAGCAGCTTGGCAGAGACAGGGGGAGTTTCACCCCTCCACTTT
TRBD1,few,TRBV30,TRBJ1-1,CAWSTGGGTEAFF,TGTGCCTGGTCGACAGGGGGCGGTACTGAAGCTTTCTTT
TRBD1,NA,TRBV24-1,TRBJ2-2,CATSVGQGRGELFF,TGTGCCACCAGTGTCGGACAGGGGCGGGGGGAGCTGTTTTTT
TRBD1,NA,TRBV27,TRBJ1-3,CASSPWAGGTGNTIYF,TGTGCCAGCAGTCCCTGGGCAGGGGGGACTGGAAACACCATATATTTT
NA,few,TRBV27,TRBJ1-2,CASSTSWGGGYTF,TGTGCCAGCAGTACCTCTTGGGGCGGCGGCTACACCTTC
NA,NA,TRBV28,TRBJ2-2,CASSFSRANTGELFF,TGTGCCAGCAGTTTCTCGCGAGCGAACACCGGGGAGCTGTTTTTT
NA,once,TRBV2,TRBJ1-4,CASKRAVTNEKLFF,TGTGCCAGCAAGAGGGCGGTCACTAATGAAAAACTGTTTTTT
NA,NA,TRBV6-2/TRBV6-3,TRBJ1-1,CASSPLTGNTEAFF,TGTGCCAGCAGCCCGCTGACAGGAAACACTGAAGCTTTCTTT
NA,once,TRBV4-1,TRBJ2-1,CASSQDNLLLGSGNEQFF,TGCGCCAGCAGCCAAGATAATCTTCTTTTAGGCTCGGGCAATGAGCAGTTCTTC
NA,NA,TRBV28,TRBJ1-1,CASSLGGRRASEAFF,TGTGCCAGCAGTTTGGGGGGACGGAGGGCAAGTGAAGCTTTCTTT
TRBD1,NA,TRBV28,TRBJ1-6,CASSPRDRVSSPLHF,TGTGCCAGCAGTCCCCGGGACAGGGTTAGTTCACCCCTCCACTTT
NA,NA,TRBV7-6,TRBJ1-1,CASSPRGNTEAFF,TGTGCCAGCAGCCCCCGCGGGAACACTGAAGCTTTCTTT
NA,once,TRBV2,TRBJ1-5,CASSVDRTSNQPQHF,TGTGCCAGCAGTGTTGATAGAACTAGCAATCAGCCCCAGCATTTT
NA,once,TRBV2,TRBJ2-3,CASSRQARTDTQYF,TGTGCCAGCAGTAGACAGGCCCGCACAGATACGCAGTATTTT
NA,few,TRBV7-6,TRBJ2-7,CASSFNTYEQYF,TGTGCCAGCAGTTTTAACACCTACGAGCAGTACTTC
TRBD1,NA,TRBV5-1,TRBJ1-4,CASSPLGQTTNEKLFF,TGCGCCAGCAGCCCACTGGGACAGACAACTAATGAAAAACTGTTTTTT
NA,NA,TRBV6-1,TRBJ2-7,CASSENQSYEQYF,TGTGCCAGCAGTGAAAATCAGTCCTACGAGCAGTACTTC
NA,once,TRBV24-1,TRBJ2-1,CATSDGHPYNEQFF,TGTGCCACCAGTGATGGACACCCCTACAATGAGCAGTTCTTC
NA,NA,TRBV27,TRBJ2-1,CASSSGRLPEQFF,TGTGCCAGCAGTTCAGGACGACTACCCGAGCAGTTCTTC
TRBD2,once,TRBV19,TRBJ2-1,CASSSRTRPYNEQFF,TGTGCCAGTAGTTCCCGGACTAGGCCCTACAATGAGCAGTTCTTC
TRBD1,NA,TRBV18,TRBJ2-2,CASSPGTGNTGELFF,TGTGCCAGCTCACCGGGGACAGGGAACACCGGGGAGCTGTTTTTT
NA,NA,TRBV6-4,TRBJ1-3,CASGGRRSGNTIYF,TGTGCCAGCGGAGGACGGCGCTCTGGAAACACCATATATTTT
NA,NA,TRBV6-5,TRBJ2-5,CASSPGAGAETQYF,TGTGCCAGCAGTCCTGGGGCAGGGGCGGAGACCCAGTACTTC
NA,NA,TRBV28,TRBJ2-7,CASRGQGGSYEQYF,TGTGCCAGCAGGGGGCAGGGCGGCTCCTACGAGCAGTACTTC
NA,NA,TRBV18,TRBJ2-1,CASSRIAVSSYNEQFF,TGTGCCAGCTCACGGATAGCGGTGAGCTCCTACAATGAGCAGTTCTTC
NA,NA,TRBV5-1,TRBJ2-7,CASSLGGGGNYEQYF,TGCGCCAGCAGCTTGGGTGGAGGAGGGAACTACGAGCAGTACTTC
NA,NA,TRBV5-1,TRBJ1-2,CASSPDSNYGYTF,TGCGCCAGCAGCCCTGACAGTAACTATGGCTACACCTTC
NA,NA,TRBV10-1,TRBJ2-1,CASSESSNEQFF,TGCGCCAGCAGTGAGTCTTCGAATGAGCAGTTCTTC
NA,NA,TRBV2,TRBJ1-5,CASSERAGLGSQPQHF,TGTGCCAGCAGTGAAAGGGCAGGCCTGGGGAGTCAGCCCCAGCATTTT
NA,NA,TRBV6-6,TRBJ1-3,CASSPTTQGWGSGNTIYF,TGTGCCAGCAGTCCAACGACACAGGGTTGGGGTAGTGGAAACACCATATATTTT
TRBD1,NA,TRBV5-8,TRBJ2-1,CASSFRDRLYNEQFF,TGTGCCAGCAGCTTCCGGGACAGATTATACAATGAGCAGTTCTTC
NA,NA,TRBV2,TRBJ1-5,CASSEGGGLGQPQHF,TGTGCCAGCAGTGAAGGTGGAGGGTTGGGTCAGCCCCAGCATTTT
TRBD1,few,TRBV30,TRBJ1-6,CAWSVNRQGDSPLHF,TGTGCCTGGAGTGTAAATAGGCAGGGGGATTCACCCCTCCACTTT
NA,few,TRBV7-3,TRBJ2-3,CASSLGYGATDTQYF,TGTGCCAGCAGCCTAGGCTATGGGGCCACAGATACGCAGTATTTT
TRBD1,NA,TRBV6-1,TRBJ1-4,CASSDLGQANEKLFF,TGTGCCAGCAGTGATTTGGGACAGGCAAATGAAAAACTGTTTTTT
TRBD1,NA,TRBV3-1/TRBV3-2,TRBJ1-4,CASSLYATGNPEKLFF,TGTGCCAGCAGCCTCTACGCGACAGGGAACCCAGAAAAACTGTTTTTT
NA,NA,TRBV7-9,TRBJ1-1,CASSQRGTEAFF,TGTGCCAGCAGCCAACGGGGTACTGAAGCTTTCTTT
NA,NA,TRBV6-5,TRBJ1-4,CASSLGHPTNEKLFF,TGTGCCAGCAGTTTAGGACACCCAACTAATGAAAAACTGTTTTTT
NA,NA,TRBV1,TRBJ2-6,CTSSHSCSSGANVLTF,TGCACCAGCAGCCACTCCTGTAGCTCTGGGGCCAACGTCCTGACTTTC
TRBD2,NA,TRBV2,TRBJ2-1,CASEIGLAGNNEQFF,TGTGCCAGCGAAATCGGGCTAGCGGGTAACAATGAGCAGTTCTTC
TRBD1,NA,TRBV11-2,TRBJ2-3,CASSSTGAPTDTQYF,TGTGCCAGCAGCTCGACAGGGGCGCCCACAGATACGCAGTATTTT
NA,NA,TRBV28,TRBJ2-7,CASRGGPYEQYF,TGTGCCAGCAGGGGAGGACCCTACGAGCAGTACTTC
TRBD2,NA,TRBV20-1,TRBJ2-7,CSAGGLAGVEQYF,TGCAGTGCTGGTGGACTAGCGGGCGTAGAGCAGTACTTC
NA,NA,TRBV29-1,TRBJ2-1,CSGGRHRPPYNEQFF,TGCAGCGGTGGGAGGCACCGTCCCCCCTACAATGAGCAGTTCTTC
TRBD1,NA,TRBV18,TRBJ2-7,CASSNFRGLEQYF,TGTGCCAGCTCCAACTTCAGGGGGCTCGAGCAGTACTTC
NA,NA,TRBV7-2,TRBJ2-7,CASSLDSEEVIYEQYF,TGTGCCAGCAGCTTAGACTCGGAGGAAGTTATTTACGAGCAGTACTTC
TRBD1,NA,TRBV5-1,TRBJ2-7,CASSFGQGREQYF,TGCGCCAGCAGCTTCGGACAGGGTCGCGAGCAGTACTTC
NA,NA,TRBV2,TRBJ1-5,CASRTGSQPQHF,TGTGCCAGCAGGACGGGAAGTCAGCCCCAGCATTTT
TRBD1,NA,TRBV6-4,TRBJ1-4,CASSETGKEGEKLFF,TGTGCCAGCAGTGAGACAGGGAAAGAGGGGGAAAAACTGTTTTTT
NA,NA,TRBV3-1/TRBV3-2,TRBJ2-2,CASSPLENTGELFF,TGTGCCAGCAGCCCTCTAGAGAACACCGGGGAGCTGTTTTTT
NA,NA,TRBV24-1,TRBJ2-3,CATSDFWVGGSTDTQYF,TGTGCCACCAGTGATTTTTGGGTCGGCGGGAGCACAGATACGCAGTATTTT
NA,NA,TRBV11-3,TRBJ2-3,CASSLGGATDTQYF,TGTGCCAGCAGCTTAGGTGGGGCCACAGATACGCAGTATTTT
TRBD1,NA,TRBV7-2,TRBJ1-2,CASSLTGGIFGYTF,TGTGCCAGCAGCCTTACAGGGGGCATTTTTGGCTACACCTTC
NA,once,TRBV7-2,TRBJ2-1,CASSLGAGGYGEQFF,TGTGCCAGCAGCTTAGGGGCAGGAGGCTACGGTGAGCAGTTCTTC
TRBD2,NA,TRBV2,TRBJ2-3,CASNTLASGRFSTNTDTQYF,TGTGCCAGCAACACCCTCGCTAGCGGGAGATTCTCGACGAACACAGATACGCAGTATTTT
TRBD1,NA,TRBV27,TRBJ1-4,CASSYGQGAGKLFF,TGTGCCAGCAGTTACGGGCAGGGGGCTGGAAAACTGTTTTTT